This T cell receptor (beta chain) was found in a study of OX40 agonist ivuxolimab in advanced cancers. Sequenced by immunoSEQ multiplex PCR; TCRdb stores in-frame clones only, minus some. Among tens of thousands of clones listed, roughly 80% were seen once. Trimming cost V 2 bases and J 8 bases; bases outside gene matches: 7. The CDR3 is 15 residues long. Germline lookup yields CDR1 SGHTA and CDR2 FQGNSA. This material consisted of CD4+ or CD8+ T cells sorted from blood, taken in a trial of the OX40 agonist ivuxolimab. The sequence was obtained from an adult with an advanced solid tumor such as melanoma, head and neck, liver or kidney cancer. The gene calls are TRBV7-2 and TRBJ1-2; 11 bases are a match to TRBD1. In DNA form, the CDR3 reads TGTGCCAGCAGCTTAATTGGGACAGGGGGTCTCGGCTACACCTTC. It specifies CASSLIGTGGLGYTF.